These 5 T cell receptor beta chains were sequenced from one sample in a study of radiation and T cells in renal cell carcinoma (dated by TCRdb to the early 2020s). Libraries were prepared through the immunoSEQ multiplex PCR assay. The table was pulled from immuneACCESS by TCRdb, which kept in-frame rearrangements only. Such tables lose some clones; where checked, under half of the loss comes from unresolved V genes, and the rest has no known cause. For this sample there are some 120,000 clones; 80% to 90% appear just once. Of the sample, 1.5% to 2% falls within the top ten clones. In the paper's terms, the time point label means: blood 2 weeks post-SBRT. The sample's treatment or condition label, in plain terms: 15 Gy SBRT to primary tumor, nephrectomy 4 weeks later. The sample consisted of blood, taken from a patient whose treatment included radiotherapy and nephrectomy. The receptors were gathered from a woman aged 55-69 years with renal cell carcinoma.

This clone was seen a handful of times. The chain has TRBV9 and TRBJ2-5; TRBD2 matches at 11 bases. Trimming took 4 bases from V and 4 from J; bases not matched to a gene: 15. The germline gives CDR1 SGDLS, CDR2 YYNGEE. This CDR3 is built from 18 residues. The CDR3 here is CASSKTSGRGILAETQYF. The CDR3 nucleotides read TGTGCCAGCAGCAAAACTAGCGGGAGAGGGATCTTAGCAGAGACCCAGTACTTC. The full variable domain, completed using reference TRBV9 and TRBJ2-5, is DSGVTQTPKHLITATGQRVTLRCSPRSGDLSVYWYQQSLDQGLQFLIQYYNGEERAKGNILERFSAQQFPDLHSELNLSSLELGDSALYFCASSKTSGRGILAETQYFGPGTRLLVL.

V and J are TRBV5-4 and TRBJ2-1, with a possible D match to TRBD2 (5 bases). The CDR3 is made up of 13 amino acids. Deletions cut 2 bases from V and 7 bases from J, with 10 bases between. CDR1 is SGHNT, CDR2 YYREEE, per germline (reference sequence). The CDR3 loop is CASSFIERNEQFF. CDR3 DNA: TGTGCCAGCAGCTTTATCGAGCGGAATGAGCAGTTCTTC.

V and J are TRBV4-1 and TRBJ1-1; 8 bases are a match to TRBD1. This CDR3 has 14 residues. Trimming cost V 3 bases and J 4 bases; bases outside gene matches: 4. Germline V gene data show CDR1 as MGHRA and CDR2 as YSYEKL. The CDR3 region has the DNA TGCGCCAGCAGCCAGCTAACAGGGGGCACTGAAGCTTTCTTT. Protein: CASSQLTGGTEAFF.

The rearrangement links TRBV2 to TRBJ2-3; 9 nucleotides match TRBD2. Germline lookup yields CDR1 SNHLY and CDR2 FYNNEI. The J segment lost 0 bases and the V segment lost 4 bases, leaving 11 bases of the junction unmatched. The CDR3 is 18 amino acids. CDR3 nucleotide sequence: TGTGCCAGCAGTGCCCGGAGTTGGAGCGGGGGGAGCACAGATACGCAGTATTTT. It yields the protein CASSARSWSGGSTDTQYF. Based on the CDR3 plus reference TRBV2 and TRBJ2-3, the full variable domain is EPEVTQTPSHQVTQMGQEVILRCVPISNHLYFYWYRQILGQKVEFLVSFYNNEISEKSEIFDDQFSVERPDGSNFTLKIRSTKLEDSAMYFCASSARSWSGGSTDTQYFGPGTRLTVL.

DNA for the CDR3: TGTGCCACCTCTGGACAGGGAAATCTTAATTCACCCCTCCACTTT. Its protein product is CATSGQGNLNSPLHF. The rearrangement links TRBV10-3 to TRBJ1-6, with TRBD1 matching over 8 bases. V lost 10 bases and J lost 6; bases outside the gene matches: 11. In germline, CDR1 is ENHRY, CDR2 SYGVKD. This CDR3 comprises 15 residues.